The 6 T cell receptor beta chains below were found in one sample sequenced in a study of CD8+ T cells in alopecia areata. Described treatment: oral pan-JAK inhibitor, 5-10 mg twice daily. RNA was isolated and reverse transcribed to cDNA, the sequencing template. Sequencing used immunoSEQ multiplex PCR; TCRdb keeps in-frame clones, though not all of them. The table records over 150,000 clones, about 48% of them present only once. Material: CD8+ T cells sorted from blood, obtained at week 24, from a patient treated with tofacitinib. Receptors originate from a human donor with alopecia areata.

This clone was seen a handful of times. V gene TRBV4-3 combines with J gene TRBJ1-2; D unclear. The CDR3 consists of 13 residues. V was trimmed by 0 bases and J by 6 bases, leaving 8 bases between them. Germline loops: CDR1 LGHNA, CDR2 YSLEER. CDR3 sequence reads: CASSQEGVNGYTF. CDR3 bases: TGCGCCAGCAGCCAAGAAGGAGTTAATGGCTACACCTTC.

This chain joins TRBV7-9 and TRBJ2-2; D call uncertain. Germline CDR1 is SEHNR and CDR2 is FQNEAQ (reference sequence). The CDR3 is 13 residues long. V lost 5 bases and J 5 bases, leaving 9 bases between the germline ends. The CDR3 nucleotides read TGTGCCAGCAGCCCCCTTGCAACCGGGGAGCTGTTTTTT. Its translation is CASSPLATGELFF.

This clone appeared a few times. The V call is TRBV2, the J call TRBJ1-6; D is undetermined. The V and J ends lost 7 bases and 7 bases respectively, with 17 bases between them. Germline-derived CDR1 and CDR2 are SNHLY and FYNNEI. The CDR3 has 15 amino acids. The CDR3 loop reads CASKDTAVRNSPLHF. For the CDR3, the DNA is TGTGCCAGCAAAGACACGGCAGTTCGCAATTCACCCCTCCACTTT.

CDR3 amino acids: CSVDHNYGYTF. CDR3 bases: TGCAGCGTTGATCACAACTATGGCTACACCTTC. The gene calls are TRBV29-1 and TRBJ1-2, with D hard to call. CDR3 size: 11 residues. CDR1 is SQVTM and CDR2 is ANQGSEA in the germline V gene. Trimming stripped 3 bases from V and 2 bases from J, with 4 bases between.

A remark on this clone: No DNA is shown, since the ends of the CDR3 on it are uncertain; the CDR3 is the one TCRdb lists. CDR3 sequence: CASSSSDRVTFF. This chain links TRBV27 with TRBJ1-1; TRBD1 reflects the table's D call only, with no check against the DNA. The CDR3 sequence runs 12 residues, both termini included. Germline loops: CDR1 MNHEY, CDR2 SMNVEV (reference sequence).

The CDR3 sequence: CASSPQTGPQETQYF. The CDR3 nucleotides read TGTGCCAGCAGTCCTCAGACCGGGCCCCAAGAGACCCAGTACTTC. J is TRBJ2-5 and V is TRBV27; D is uncertain. CDR3 length: 15 residues. With 5 bases removed from V and 1 base from J, the gap between germline ends came to 14 bases. Germline V gives CDR1 MNHEY, CDR2 SMNVEV (reference sequence).